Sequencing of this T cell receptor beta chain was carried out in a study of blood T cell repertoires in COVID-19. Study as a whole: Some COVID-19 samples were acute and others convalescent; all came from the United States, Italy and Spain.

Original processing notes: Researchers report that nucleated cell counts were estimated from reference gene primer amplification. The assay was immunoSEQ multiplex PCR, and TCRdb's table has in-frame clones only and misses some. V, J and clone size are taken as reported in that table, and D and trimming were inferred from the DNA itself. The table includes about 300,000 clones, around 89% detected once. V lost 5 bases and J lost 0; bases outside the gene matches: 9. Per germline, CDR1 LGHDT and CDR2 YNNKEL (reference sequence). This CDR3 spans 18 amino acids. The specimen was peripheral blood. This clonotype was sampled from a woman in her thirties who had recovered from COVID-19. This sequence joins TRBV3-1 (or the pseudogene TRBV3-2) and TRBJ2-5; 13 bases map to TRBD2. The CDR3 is CASSSNPGLAGNQETQYF. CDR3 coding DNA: TGTGCCAGCAGCTCTAATCCGGGACTAGCGGGGAACCAAGAGACCCAGTACTTC.